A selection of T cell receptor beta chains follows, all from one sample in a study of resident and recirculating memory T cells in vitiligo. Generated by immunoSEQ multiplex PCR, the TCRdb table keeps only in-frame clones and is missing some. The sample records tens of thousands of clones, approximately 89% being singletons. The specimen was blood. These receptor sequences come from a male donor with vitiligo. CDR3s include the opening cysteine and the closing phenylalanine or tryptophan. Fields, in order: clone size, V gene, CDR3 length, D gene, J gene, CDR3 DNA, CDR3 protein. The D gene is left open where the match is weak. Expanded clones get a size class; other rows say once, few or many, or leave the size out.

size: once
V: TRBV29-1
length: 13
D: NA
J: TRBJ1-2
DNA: TGCAGCGTTGGTAGGGGCGCTAACTATGGCTACACCTTC
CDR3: CSVGRGANYGYTF

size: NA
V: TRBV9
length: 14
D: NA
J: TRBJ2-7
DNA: TGTGCCAGCAGCCTGGAGAGCGCTTTCCACGAGCAGTACTTC
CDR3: CASSLESAFHEQYF

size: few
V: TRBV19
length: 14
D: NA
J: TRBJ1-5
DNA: TGTGCCAGTACCGCCGGACAGATAAATCAGCCCCAGCATTTT
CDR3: CASTAGQINQPQHF

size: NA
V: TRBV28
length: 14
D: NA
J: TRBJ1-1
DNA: TGTGCCAGCAGCAACAGGGTCGTGAACACTGAAGCTTTCTTT
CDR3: CASSNRVVNTEAFF

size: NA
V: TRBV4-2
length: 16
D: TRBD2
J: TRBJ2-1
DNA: TGTGCCAGCAGCCAAGTCAGTCTAGCGGGGGGGAGGGAGCAGTTCTTC
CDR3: CASSQVSLAGGREQFF

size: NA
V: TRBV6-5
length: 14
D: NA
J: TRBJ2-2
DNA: TGTGCCAGCAGTTATACGGCTAGCACCGGGGAGCTGTTTTTT
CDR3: CASSYTASTGELFF

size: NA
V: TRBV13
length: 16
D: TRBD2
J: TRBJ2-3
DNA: TGTGCCAGCAGCTACCCTCGGGGGGGTGACACAGATACGCAGTATTTT
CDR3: CASSYPRGGDTDTQYF

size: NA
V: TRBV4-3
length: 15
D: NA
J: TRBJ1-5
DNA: TGCGCCAGCAGTCAAGTGGGGGGATTGGACCAGCCCCAGCATTTT
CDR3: CASSQVGGLDQPQHF

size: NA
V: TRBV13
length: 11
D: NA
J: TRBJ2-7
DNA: TGTGCCAGCAGGGAGTACTACGAGCAGTACTTC
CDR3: CASREYYEQYF

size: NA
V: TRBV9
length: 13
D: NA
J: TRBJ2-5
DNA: TGTGCCAGCAGCGTAGCCGGGGAAGAGACCCAGTACTTC
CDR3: CASSVAGEETQYF

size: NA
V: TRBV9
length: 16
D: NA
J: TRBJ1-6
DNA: TGTGCCAGCAGCGCCGGCCCAGGGGTCTATAATTCACCCCTCCACTTT
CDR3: CASSAGPGVYNSPLHF

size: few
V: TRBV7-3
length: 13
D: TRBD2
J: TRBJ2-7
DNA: TGTGCCAGCAGCCCGGGGGGGGCCTACGAGCAGTACTTC
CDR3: CASSPGGAYEQYF

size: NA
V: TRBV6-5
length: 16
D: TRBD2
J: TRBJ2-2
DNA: TGTGCCAGCAGTTACGGGCTAGCGGGGGGTACCGGGGAGCTGTTTTTT
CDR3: CASSYGLAGGTGELFF

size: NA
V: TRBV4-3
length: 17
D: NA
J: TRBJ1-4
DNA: TGCGCCAGCAGCCAAGGAGCAGGGATGTCGCCTAATGAAAAACTGTTTTTT
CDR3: CASSQGAGMSPNEKLFF

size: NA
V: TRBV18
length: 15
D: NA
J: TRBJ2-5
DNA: TGTGCCAGCTCACCTGCCCGGGGGATCCAAGAGACCCAGTACTTC
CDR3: CASSPARGIQETQYF

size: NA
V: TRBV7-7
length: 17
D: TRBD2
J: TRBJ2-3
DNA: TGTGCTAGCAGCTCTGGACTAGCGGGGGCCCAAGAAGATACGCAGTATTTT
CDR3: CASSSGLAGAQEDTQYF

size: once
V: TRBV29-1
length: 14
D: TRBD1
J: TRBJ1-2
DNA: TGCAGCGCCGAGTCTATGCACAGGGGGTCTGGCTACACCTTC
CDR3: CSAESMHRGSGYTF

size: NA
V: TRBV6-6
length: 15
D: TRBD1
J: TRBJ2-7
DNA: TGTGCCAGCAGCAACAGGGGGCAGGGGTACCACGAGCAGTACTTC
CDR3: CASSNRGQGYHEQYF

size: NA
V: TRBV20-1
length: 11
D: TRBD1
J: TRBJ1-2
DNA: TGCAGTGCCAGGACAGGGGGCAGCTACACCTTC
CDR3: CSARTGGSYTF

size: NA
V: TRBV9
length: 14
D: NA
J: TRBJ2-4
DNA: TGTGCCAGCAGCACCGGACAAAGCCAAAACATTCAGTACTTC
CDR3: CASSTGQSQNIQYF

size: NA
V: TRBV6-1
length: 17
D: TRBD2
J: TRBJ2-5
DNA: TGTGCCAGCAGTGAACGGGTGTGGCGGGGGGCTCAAGAGACCCAGTACTTC
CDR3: CASSERVWRGAQETQYF

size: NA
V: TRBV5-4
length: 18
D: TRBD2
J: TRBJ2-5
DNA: TGTGCCAGCAGCCCAAGGACTAGCGGGGGGCTTGGGAAGAGAATCCAGTACTTC
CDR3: CASSPRTSGGLGKRIQYF

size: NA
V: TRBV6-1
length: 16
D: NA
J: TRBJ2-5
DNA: TGTGCCAGCAGTGAACCTAATTGGGGGGTACAGGAGACCCAGTACTTC
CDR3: CASSEPNWGVQETQYF

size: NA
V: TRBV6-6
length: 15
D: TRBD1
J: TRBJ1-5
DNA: TGTGCCAGCAGACGCCGGGACAGGGGAGATCAGCCCCAGCATTTT
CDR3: CASRRRDRGDQPQHF

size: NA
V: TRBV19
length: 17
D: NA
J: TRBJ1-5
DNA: TGTGCCAGTAGTATAGGGCTATGGCGACAGGACCATCAGCCCCAGCATTTT
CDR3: CASSIGLWRQDHQPQHF

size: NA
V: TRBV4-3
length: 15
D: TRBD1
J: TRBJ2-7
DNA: TGCGCCAGCAGCCCGGGACAGAGGAGCTCCTACGAGCAGTACTTC
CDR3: CASSPGQRSSYEQYF

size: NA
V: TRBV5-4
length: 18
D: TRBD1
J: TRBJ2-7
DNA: TGTGCCAGCAGCCTGGTGGTTGAAGGACAGGGGCACGCCGTTGAGCAGTACTTC
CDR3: CASSLVVEGQGHAVEQYF

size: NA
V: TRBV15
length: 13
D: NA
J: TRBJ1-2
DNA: TGTGCCACCAGCAGAGATTCCGACTATGGCTACACCTTC
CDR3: CATSRDSDYGYTF

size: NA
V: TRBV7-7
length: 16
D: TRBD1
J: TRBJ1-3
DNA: TGTGCCAGCAGCCCCGGGACAGGGTCGTTTGGAAACACCATATATTTT
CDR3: CASSPGTGSFGNTIYF

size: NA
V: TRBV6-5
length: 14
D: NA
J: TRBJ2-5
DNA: TGTGCCAGCAGTTACAGCAGACTAAGGGAGACCCAGTACTTC
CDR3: CASSYSRLRETQYF

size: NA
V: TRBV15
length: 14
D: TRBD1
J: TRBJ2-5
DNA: TGTGCCACCAGCAGTGACAGGGGTGTTGAGACCCAGTACTTC
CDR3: CATSSDRGVETQYF

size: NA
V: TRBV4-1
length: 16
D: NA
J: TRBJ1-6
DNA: TGCGCCAGCAGCCAAGATCGAGTGACAGGTGGTTCACCCCTCCACTTT
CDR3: CASSQDRVTGGSPLHF

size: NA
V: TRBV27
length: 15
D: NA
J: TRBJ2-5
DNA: TGTGCCAGCAGTTTCTTCAGGGGTGTAGGGGAGACCCAGTACTTC
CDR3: CASSFFRGVGETQYF

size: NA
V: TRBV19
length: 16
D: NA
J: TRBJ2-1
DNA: TGTGCCAGTAGTATAGGTACGGGGAGCTCCTACAATGAGCAGTTCTTC
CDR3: CASSIGTGSSYNEQFF

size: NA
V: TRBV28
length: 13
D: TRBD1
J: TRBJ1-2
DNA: TGTGCCAGCAGCTCCGGACAGGGCTATGGCTACACCTTC
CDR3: CASSSGQGYGYTF

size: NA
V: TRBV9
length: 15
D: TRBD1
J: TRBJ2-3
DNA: TGTGCCAGCAGCGCTTCGGACAGGGGCACAGATACGCAGTATTTT
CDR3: CASSASDRGTDTQYF